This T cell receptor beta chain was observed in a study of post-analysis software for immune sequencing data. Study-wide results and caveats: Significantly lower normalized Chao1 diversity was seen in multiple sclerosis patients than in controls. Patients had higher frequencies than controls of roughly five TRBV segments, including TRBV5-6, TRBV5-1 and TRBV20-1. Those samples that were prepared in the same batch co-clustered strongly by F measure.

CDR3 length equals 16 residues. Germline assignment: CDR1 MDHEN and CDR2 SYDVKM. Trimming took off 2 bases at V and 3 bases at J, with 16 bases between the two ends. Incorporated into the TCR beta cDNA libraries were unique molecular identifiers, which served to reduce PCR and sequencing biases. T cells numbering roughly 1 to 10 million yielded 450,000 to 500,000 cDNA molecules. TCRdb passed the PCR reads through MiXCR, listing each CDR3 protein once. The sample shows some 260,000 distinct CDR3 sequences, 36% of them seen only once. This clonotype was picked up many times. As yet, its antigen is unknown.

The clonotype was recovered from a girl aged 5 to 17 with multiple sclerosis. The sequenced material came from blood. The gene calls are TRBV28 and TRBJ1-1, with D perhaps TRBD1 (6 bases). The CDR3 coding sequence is TGTGCCAGCAGTTTAGCAGGGGTGGACAGTTACACTGAAGCTTTCTTT. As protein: CASSLAGVDSYTEAFF.